Listed below are T cell receptor beta chains from one sample, sequenced in a study of OX40 agonist ivuxolimab in advanced cancers. Profiling relied on immunoSEQ multiplex PCR, and the TCRdb table lists in-frame clones only, not all of them. The data contain about 23,000 clones, around four fifths of them seen just once; the ten biggest clones take up roughly 14%. Material: CD4+ or CD8+ T cells sorted from blood, obtained in a trial of the OX40 agonist ivuxolimab. All receptors derive from an adult with an advanced solid tumor such as melanoma, head and neck, liver or kidney cancer. Both conserved end residues are part of each CDR3. The D gene is left open where the match is weak. Size is stated for part of the rows, as once, few or many counts, or as a class when the clone is expanded.

V gene: TRBV5-1; J gene: TRBJ2-3; clone size: .; D gene: TRBD1; CDR3 DNA: TGCGCCAGCAGCTTGGAACAGGGGCACACAGATACGCAGTATTTT; CDR3 protein: CASSLEQGHTDTQYF
V gene: TRBV27; J gene: TRBJ1-4; clone size: .; D gene: .; CDR3 DNA: TGTGCCAGCACTAGATATAGCCCTAATGAAAAACTGTTTTTT; CDR3 protein: CASTRYSPNEKLFF
V gene: TRBV6-4; J gene: TRBJ2-1; clone size: few; D gene: TRBD2; CDR3 DNA: TGTGCCAGCAGTCGACTAGCGGGGGACCACAATGAGCAGTTCTTC; CDR3 protein: CASSRLAGDHNEQFF
V gene: TRBV7-6; J gene: TRBJ1-3; clone size: .; D gene: .; CDR3 DNA: TGTGCCAGCAGCTCTAAACAGGCCCTGAGGGGAAACACCATATATTTT; CDR3 protein: CASSSKQALRGNTIYF
V gene: TRBV7-9; J gene: TRBJ1-5; clone size: .; D gene: .; CDR3 DNA: TGTGCCAGCAGCTTAGGAGGGACCGTCCTACCTGAGCCCCAGCATTTT; CDR3 protein: CASSLGGTVLPEPQHF
V gene: TRBV7-9; J gene: TRBJ2-1; clone size: .; D gene: .; CDR3 DNA: TGTGCCAGCAGCCCTACAGGCTACAATGAGCAGTTCTTC; CDR3 protein: CASSPTGYNEQFF
V gene: TRBV10-3; J gene: TRBJ2-2; clone size: .; D gene: TRBD1; CDR3 DNA: TGTGCCATCAGTGAGGAGGACAGGATTAACACCGGGGAGCTGTTTTTT; CDR3 protein: CAISEEDRINTGELFF
V gene: TRBV9; J gene: TRBJ2-7; clone size: .; D gene: .; CDR3 DNA: TGTGCCAGCAGCGTAGGGCCAGGGCGATCCTACGAGCAGTACTTC; CDR3 protein: CASSVGPGRSYEQYF
V gene: TRBV7-9; J gene: TRBJ2-5; clone size: .; D gene: .; CDR3 DNA: TGTGCCAGCAGCCCGACTAGGGGGATTGAGACCCAGTACTTC; CDR3 protein: CASSPTRGIETQYF
V gene: TRBV6-5; J gene: TRBJ1-6; clone size: .; D gene: .; CDR3 DNA: TGTGCCAGCAGCACGGCGACAGCTCATTCACCCCTCCACTTT; CDR3 protein: CASSTATAHSPLHF
V gene: TRBV7-2; J gene: TRBJ2-7; clone size: .; D gene: .; CDR3 DNA: TGTGCCAGCAGCTGGACGGGACCGAGCTCCTACGAGCAGTACTTC; CDR3 protein: CASSWTGPSSYEQYF
V gene: TRBV27; J gene: TRBJ1-6; clone size: .; D gene: .; CDR3 DNA: TGTGCCAGCACCCTAGGCGGCAGGCTCGCACCCCTCCACTTT; CDR3 protein: CASTLGGRLAPLHF
V gene: TRBV19; J gene: TRBJ1-1; clone size: .; D gene: .; CDR3 DNA: TGTGCCAGTAGTATAGGGAGAACTGAAGCTTTCTTT; CDR3 protein: CASSIGRTEAFF
V gene: TRBV6-5; J gene: TRBJ1-5; clone size: .; D gene: .; CDR3 DNA: TGTGCCAGCAGGAATAGCAATCAGCCCCAGCATTTT; CDR3 protein: CASRNSNQPQHF
V gene: TRBV4-3; J gene: TRBJ1-2; clone size: .; D gene: .; CDR3 DNA: TGCGCCAGCAGTGACGCCTGGACAGTTGAGTATGGCTACACCTTC; CDR3 protein: CASSDAWTVEYGYTF
V gene: TRBV28; J gene: TRBJ1-1; clone size: .; D gene: .; CDR3 DNA: TGTGCCAGCAGTTTCCGGGTGGGCACTGAAGCTTTCTTT; CDR3 protein: CASSFRVGTEAFF
V gene: TRBV7-7; J gene: TRBJ2-2; clone size: .; D gene: TRBD1; CDR3 DNA: TGTGCTAGCAGCCTACCTACTGGACAGGGGGCGTCGGCCGGGGAGCTGTTTTTT; CDR3 protein: CASSLPTGQGASAGELFF
V gene: TRBV4-3; J gene: TRBJ1-1; clone size: .; D gene: TRBD1; CDR3 DNA: TGCGCCAGCAGCCAATTCTTTGCGGCAGGGGGGGGGACTGAAGCTTTCTTT; CDR3 protein: CASSQFFAAGGGTEAFF
V gene: TRBV6-5; J gene: TRBJ2-7; clone size: .; D gene: TRBD1; CDR3 DNA: TGTGCCAGCAGTTACTCCGGGACAGGTTACGAGCAGTACTTC; CDR3 protein: CASSYSGTGYEQYF
V gene: TRBV19; J gene: TRBJ1-2; clone size: .; D gene: .; CDR3 DNA: TGTGCCAGTAGTACCCGACAAGGAGCGTGGTATGGCTACACCTTC; CDR3 protein: CASSTRQGAWYGYTF
V gene: TRBV4-3; J gene: TRBJ1-1; clone size: once; D gene: TRBD1; CDR3 DNA: TGCGCCAGCAGCCAAGATTTGGGGGGACAGGGGGTTATGAACACTGAAGCTTTCTTT; CDR3 protein: CASSQDLGGQGVMNTEAFF
V gene: TRBV7-9; J gene: TRBJ2-1; clone size: .; D gene: .; CDR3 DNA: TGTGCCAGCAGCTTATGGTTGGGAAGGCGGGAGCAGTTCTTC; CDR3 protein: CASSLWLGRREQFF
V gene: TRBV27; J gene: TRBJ1-1; clone size: .; D gene: .; CDR3 DNA: TGTGCCAGCAGTTTTCTCCCTCCAGGGCAGCGGAACACTGAAGCTTTCTTT; CDR3 protein: CASSFLPPGQRNTEAFF
V gene: TRBV7-9; J gene: TRBJ1-5; clone size: .; D gene: .; CDR3 DNA: TGTGCCAGCAGTCTGAACAATCAGGGGAGCAATCAGCCCCAGCATTTT; CDR3 protein: CASSLNNQGSNQPQHF
V gene: TRBV11-2; J gene: TRBJ2-7; clone size: .; D gene: TRBD1; CDR3 DNA: TGTGCCAGCAGCTCCCGGACAGGGAGCTCCTACGAGCAGTACTTC; CDR3 protein: CASSSRTGSSYEQYF
V gene: TRBV9; J gene: TRBJ2-7; clone size: .; D gene: TRBD2; CDR3 DNA: TGTGCCAGCAGCGTGGCACCTAAGCGGGGCCACACCTACGAGCAGTACTTC; CDR3 protein: CASSVAPKRGHTYEQYF
V gene: TRBV6-5; J gene: TRBJ1-5; clone size: .; D gene: TRBD1; CDR3 DNA: TGTGCCAGCACTCGGACAGGGCCGCTTCAGCCCCAGCATTTT; CDR3 protein: CASTRTGPLQPQHF
V gene: TRBV23-1; J gene: TRBJ1-1; clone size: once; D gene: .; CDR3 DNA: TGCGCCAGCAGTCAAATAACGGACCGTGAAGCTTTCTTT; CDR3 protein: CASSQITDREAFF
V gene: TRBV13; J gene: TRBJ1-1; clone size: .; D gene: .; CDR3 DNA: TGTGCCAGCAGCCCACCCCAGGGAGAAATGAACACTGAAGCTTTCTTT; CDR3 protein: CASSPPQGEMNTEAFF